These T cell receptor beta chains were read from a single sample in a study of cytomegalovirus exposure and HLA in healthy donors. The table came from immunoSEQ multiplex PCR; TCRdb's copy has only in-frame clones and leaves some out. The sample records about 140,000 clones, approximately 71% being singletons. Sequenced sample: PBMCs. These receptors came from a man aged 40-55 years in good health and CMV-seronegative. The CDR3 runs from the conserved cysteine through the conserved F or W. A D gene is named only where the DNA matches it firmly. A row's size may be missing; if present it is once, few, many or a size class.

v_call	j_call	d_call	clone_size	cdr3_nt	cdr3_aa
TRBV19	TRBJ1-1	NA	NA	TGTGCCAGTAGTCTACCCTGGGGAGGAGACACTGAAGCTTTCTTT	CASSLPWGGDTEAFF
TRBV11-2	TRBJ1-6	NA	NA	TGTGCCAGCAGCCTACGACGAGGGAATAATTCACCCCTCCACTTT	CASSLRRGNNSPLHF
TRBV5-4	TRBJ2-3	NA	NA	TGTGCCAGCAGCTTGCAGGGCCCAAATACGCAGTATTTT	CASSLQGPNTQYF
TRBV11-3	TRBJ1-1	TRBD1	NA	TGTGCCAGCAGCTTAGGTGGAACAGGGGTGACTGAAGCTTTCTTT	CASSLGGTGVTEAFF
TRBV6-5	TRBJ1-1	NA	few	TGTGCCAGCAGTATGGACAGTGAGCACACTGAAGCTTTCTTT	CASSMDSEHTEAFF
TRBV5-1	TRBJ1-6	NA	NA	TGCGCCAGCAGCTTGGAAGGCGGATGGATGCAATTTTATAATTCACCCCTCCACTTT	CASSLEGGWMQFYNSPLHF
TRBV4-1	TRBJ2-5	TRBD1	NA	TGCGCCAGCAGCCAAGATTCCCCTCCCACAGGGGGCGCCCCAGAGACCCAGTACTTC	CASSQDSPPTGGAPETQYF
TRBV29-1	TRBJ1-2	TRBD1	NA	TGCACCACAGGGGGACAGGTTATCAATGGCTACACCTTC	CTTGGQVINGYTF
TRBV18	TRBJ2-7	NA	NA	TGTGCCAGCTCCAATGGTCGGAGGATCTACGAGCAGTACTTC	CASSNGRRIYEQYF
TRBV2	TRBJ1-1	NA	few	TGTGCCAGCAGTGAATACGGAGCGGACACTGAAGCTTTCTTT	CASSEYGADTEAFF
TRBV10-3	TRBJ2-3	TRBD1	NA	TGTGCCATCAGTGAAGGGGGAACAGGGGGCACAGATACGCAGTATTTT	CAISEGGTGGTDTQYF
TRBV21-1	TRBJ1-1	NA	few	TGTGCCAGCAGCAAAGAGGGGGACAGGGGTCGAACTGAAGCTTTCTTT	CASSKEGDRGRTEAFF
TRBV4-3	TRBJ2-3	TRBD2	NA	TGCGCCAGCAGCCAAGGGACTAGCCCAGATACGCAGTATTTT	CASSQGTSPDTQYF
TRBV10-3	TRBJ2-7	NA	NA	TGTGCCACCATGGGACACTTCGAGAAAGTCGAGCAGTACTTC	CATMGHFEKVEQYF
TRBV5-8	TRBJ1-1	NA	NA	TGTGCCAGCAGCCGTACCAGTGAAGCTTTCTTT	CASSRTSEAFF
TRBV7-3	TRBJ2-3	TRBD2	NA	TGTGCCAGCAGCTTAATGGGCGGGGGGTTCACAGATACGCAGTATTTT	CASSLMGGGFTDTQYF
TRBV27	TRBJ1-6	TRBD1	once	TGTGCCAGCACCTGGACAGGGGGCGGGGGCGATAAATCACCCCTCCACTTT	CASTWTGGGGDKSPLHF
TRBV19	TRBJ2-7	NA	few	TGTGCCAGTAGTATAAGACTAAATTACGAGCAGTACTTC	CASSIRLNYEQYF
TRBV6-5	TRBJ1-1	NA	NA	TGTGCCAGCACCAAAGGCCGAGGTGGCACTGAAGCTTTCTTT	CASTKGRGGTEAFF
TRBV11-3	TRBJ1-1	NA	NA	TGTGCCAGCAGCTCCGGACTCGCCGCTGAAGCTTTCTTT	CASSSGLAAEAFF
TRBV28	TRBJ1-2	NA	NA	TGTGCCAGCAGTTCTGTAGTCTATGGCTACACCTTC	CASSSVVYGYTF
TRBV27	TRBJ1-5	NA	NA	TGTGCCAGCAGTCACGACAGAATGAGCAATCAGCCCCAGCATTTT	CASSHDRMSNQPQHF
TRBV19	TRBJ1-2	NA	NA	TGTGCCAGTAGTGGGTCAGGGTATGGCGGCTACACCTTC	CASSGSGYGGYTF
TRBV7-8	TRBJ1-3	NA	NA	TGTGCCAGCAGCTTAGCTGGGGCAGGAGGAAACACCATATATTTT	CASSLAGAGGNTIYF
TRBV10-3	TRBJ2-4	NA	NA	TGTGCCATCAGTAGCGGGTGGGGCGGTAGCTTAAACATTCAGTACTTC	CAISSGWGGSLNIQYF
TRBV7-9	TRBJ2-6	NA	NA	TGTGCCAGCAGCCCTTACGAATCGAGCTTGGGGGCCAACGTCCTGACTTTC	CASSPYESSLGANVLTF
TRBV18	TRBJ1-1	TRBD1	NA	TGTGCCAGCTCACCGCCCCCAGGACAGGGGAACACTGAAGCTTTCTTT	CASSPPPGQGNTEAFF
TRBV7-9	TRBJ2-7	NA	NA	TGTTCCAGCAGCCTCAGGATCTACGAGCAGTACTTC	CSSSLRIYEQYF
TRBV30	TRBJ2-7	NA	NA	TGTGCCTGGAGTGGGGACAACTCCTACGAGCAGTACTTC	CAWSGDNSYEQYF
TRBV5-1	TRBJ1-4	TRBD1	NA	TGCGCCAGCAGCTTGGCCGGGGGACAGGCTGAAAAACTGTTTTTT	CASSLAGGQAEKLFF
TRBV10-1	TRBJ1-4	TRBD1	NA	TGCGCCAGCAGAGCGGACAGGGGGAGAACTAATGAAAAACTGTTTTTT	CASRADRGRTNEKLFF
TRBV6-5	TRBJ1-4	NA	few	TGTGCCAGCAGTTACGGAGAAAATAGTGAAAAACTGTTTTTT	CASSYGENSEKLFF
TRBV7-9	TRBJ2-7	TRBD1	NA	TGTGCCAGCATCCGAGGGACAGGCTACGAGCAGTACTTC	CASIRGTGYEQYF
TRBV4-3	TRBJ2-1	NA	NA	TGCGCCAGCAGCCAAGAGGGGCCCCCTGTCTATGAGCAGTTCTTC	CASSQEGPPVYEQFF
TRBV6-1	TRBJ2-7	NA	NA	TGTGCCAGCAGTGAGGGCAGGGCAATATCCTACGAGCAGTACTTC	CASSEGRAISYEQYF
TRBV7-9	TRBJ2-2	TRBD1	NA	TGTGCCAGCGACCCCAACAGGGGGACCGGGGAGCTGTTTTTT	CASDPNRGTGELFF
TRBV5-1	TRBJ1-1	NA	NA	TGCGCCAGCAGCTTGGCCCCAGGGGCTGCTGAAGCTTTCTTT	CASSLAPGAAEAFF
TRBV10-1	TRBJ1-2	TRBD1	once	TGCGCCAGCAATTACCTCGGGACAGACATTAACTATGGCTACACCTTC	CASNYLGTDINYGYTF
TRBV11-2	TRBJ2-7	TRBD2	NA	TGTGCCAGCAGCCTAGCGGAGGAGCAGTACTTC	CASSLAEEQYF
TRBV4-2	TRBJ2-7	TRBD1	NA	TGTGCCAGCAGCCAAGCGGAGGGGACAGGGGGGTACGAGCAGTACTTC	CASSQAEGTGGYEQYF
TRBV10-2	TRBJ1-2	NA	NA	TGCGCCAGCAGTGACCAGCGGCTAGGCTACACCTTC	CASSDQRLGYTF
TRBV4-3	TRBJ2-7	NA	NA	TGCGCCAGCAGCCAAGGTGCCGGGGTCGACCGATCCTACGAGCAGTACTTC	CASSQGAGVDRSYEQYF
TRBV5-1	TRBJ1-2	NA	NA	TGCGCCAGCAGCTTACAGGGTAATACTAACTATGGCTACACCTTC	CASSLQGNTNYGYTF
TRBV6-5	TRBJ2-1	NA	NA	TGTGCCAGCAGGGGCCCCTACAATGAGCAGTTCTTC	CASRGPYNEQFF
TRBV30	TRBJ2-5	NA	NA	TGTGCCTGGAGTCCCCCGGACAGTAAAAAAGAGACCCAGTACTTC	CAWSPPDSKKETQYF
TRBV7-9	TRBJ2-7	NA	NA	TGTGCCAGCAGCTTAGAAGGGGGAGTGGTCGAGCAGTACTTC	CASSLEGGVVEQYF
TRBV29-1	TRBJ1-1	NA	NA	TGCAGCGTTGACCGCGGCGGCTACACTGAAGCTTTCTTT	CSVDRGGYTEAFF
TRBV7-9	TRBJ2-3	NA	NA	TGTGCCAGCAGCTTAGGGCAGGGGGAGGCAGATACGCAGTATTTT	CASSLGQGEADTQYF
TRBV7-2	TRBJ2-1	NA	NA	TGTGCCAGCAGCTTAGTAGTCGTCGGTGAGCAGTTCTTC	CASSLVVVGEQFF
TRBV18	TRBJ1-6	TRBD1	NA	TGTGCCAGCTCACCCGACAGGGTACGAAATTCACCCCTCCACTTT	CASSPDRVRNSPLHF
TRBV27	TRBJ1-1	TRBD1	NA	TGTGCCAGCAGTTCGGGACAGTGGAACACTGAAGCTTTCTTT	CASSSGQWNTEAFF
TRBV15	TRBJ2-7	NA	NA	TGTGCCACCAGCAGCCCCGGTACAGACTACGAGCAGTACTTC	CATSSPGTDYEQYF
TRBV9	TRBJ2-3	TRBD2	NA	TGTGCCAGCAGCGTAGTAGGACTAGCGGGGGGCACAGATACGCAGTATTTT	CASSVVGLAGGTDTQYF
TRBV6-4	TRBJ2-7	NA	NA	TGTGCCAGCAAAAGGTCTTTTTGTGAGACAGAGGCCTACGAGCAGTACTTC	CASKRSFCETEAYEQYF
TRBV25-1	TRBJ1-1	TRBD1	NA	TGTGCCAGCAGTGACTCACGACAGGGGCCGAACACTGAAGCTTTCTTT	CASSDSRQGPNTEAFF